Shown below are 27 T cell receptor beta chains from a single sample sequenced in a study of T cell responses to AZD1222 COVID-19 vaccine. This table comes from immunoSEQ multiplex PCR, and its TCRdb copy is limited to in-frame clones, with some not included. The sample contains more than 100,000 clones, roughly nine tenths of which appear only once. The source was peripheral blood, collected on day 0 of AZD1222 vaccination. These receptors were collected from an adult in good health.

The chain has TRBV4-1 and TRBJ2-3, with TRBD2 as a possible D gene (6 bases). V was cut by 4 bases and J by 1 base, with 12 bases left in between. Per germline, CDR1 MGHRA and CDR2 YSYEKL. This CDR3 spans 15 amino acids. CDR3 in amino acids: CASSRLGLGTDTQYF. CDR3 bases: TGCGCCAGCAGCCGCCTGGGACTGGGCACAGATACGCAGTATTTT.

The CDR3 DNA is TGTGCCAGCAGCCAGCATGCCGGGGCAGAACCTAATTCACCCCTCCACTTT. It codes for CASSQHAGAEPNSPLHF. The rearrangement joins TRBV13 to TRBJ1-6, with a tentative D call TRBD1 (5 bases). Trimming pared 5 bases from V and 6 bases from J, leaving 20 bases between. CDR1 PRHDT and CDR2 FYEKMQ come from the germline V gene (reference sequence). The CDR3 extends over 17 amino acids.

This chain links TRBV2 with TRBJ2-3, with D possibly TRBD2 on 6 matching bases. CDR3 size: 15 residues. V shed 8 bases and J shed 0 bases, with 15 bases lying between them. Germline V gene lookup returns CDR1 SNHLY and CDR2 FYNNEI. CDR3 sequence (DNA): TGTGCCAGCGCCGTGCGGGGCGGTAGCACAGATACGCAGTATTTT. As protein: CASAVRGGSTDTQYF. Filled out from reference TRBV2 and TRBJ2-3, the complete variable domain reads EPEVTQTPSHQVTQMGQEVILRCVPISNHLYFYWYRQILGQKVEFLVSFYNNEISEKSEIFDDQFSVERPDGSNFTLKIRSTKLEDSAMYFCASAVRGGSTDTQYFGPGTRLTVL.

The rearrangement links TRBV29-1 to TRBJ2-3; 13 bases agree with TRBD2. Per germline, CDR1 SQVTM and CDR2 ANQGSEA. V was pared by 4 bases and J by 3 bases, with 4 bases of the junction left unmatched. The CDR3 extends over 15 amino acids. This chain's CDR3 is CSVVTSGGTTDTQYF. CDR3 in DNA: TGCAGCGTTGTGACTAGCGGGGGGACTACAGATACGCAGTATTTT.

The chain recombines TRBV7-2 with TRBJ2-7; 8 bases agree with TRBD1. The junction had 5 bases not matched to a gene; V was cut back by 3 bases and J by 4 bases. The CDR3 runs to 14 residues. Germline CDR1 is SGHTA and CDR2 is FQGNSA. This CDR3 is CASSFMTGAYEQYF. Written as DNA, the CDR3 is TGTGCCAGCAGCTTTATGACAGGGGCATACGAGCAGTACTTC. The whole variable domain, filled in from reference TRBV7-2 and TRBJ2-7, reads GAGVSQSPSNKVTEKGKDVELRCDPISGHTALYWYRQSLGQGLEFLIYFQGNSAPDKSGLPSDRFSAERTGGSVSTLTIQRTQQEDSAVYLCASSFMTGAYEQYFGPGTRLTVT.

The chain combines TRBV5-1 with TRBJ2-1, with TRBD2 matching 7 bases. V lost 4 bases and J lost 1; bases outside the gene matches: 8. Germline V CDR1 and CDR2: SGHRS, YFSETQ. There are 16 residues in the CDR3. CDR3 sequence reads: CASSPGGGMSYNEQFF. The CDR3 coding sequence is TGCGCCAGCAGCCCCGGGGGAGGGATGTCCTACAATGAGCAGTTCTTC. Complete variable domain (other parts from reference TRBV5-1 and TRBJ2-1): KAGVTQTPRYLIKTRGQQVTLSCSPISGHRSVSWYQQTPGQGLQFLFEYFSETQRNKGNFPGRFSGRQFSNSRSEMNVSTLELGDSALYLCASSPGGGMSYNEQFFGPGTRLTVL.

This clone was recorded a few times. CDR3: CASSREGGFGPTGNTIYF. In DNA form, the CDR3 reads TGCGCCAGCAGTCGTGAGGGGGGATTTGGCCCAACTGGAAACACCATATATTTT. This chain connects TRBV5-1 to TRBJ1-3, with a possible D match to TRBD1 (6 bases). Germline CDR1 SGHRS, CDR2 YFSETQ. CDR3 size: 18 residues. With 5 bases removed from V and 2 bases from J, the gap between germline ends came to 23 bases.

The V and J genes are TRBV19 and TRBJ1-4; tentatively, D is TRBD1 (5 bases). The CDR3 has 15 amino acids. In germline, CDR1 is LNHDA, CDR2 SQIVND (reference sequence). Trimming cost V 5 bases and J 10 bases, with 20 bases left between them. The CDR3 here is CASSPTTVGVGKLFF. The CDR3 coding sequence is TGTGCCAGTAGTCCAACGACAGTCGGGGTCGGAAAACTGTTTTTT.

CDR3 nucleotide sequence: TGCGCCAGCAGCCCCCTAGCGGGGGGGTACAATGAGCAGTTCTTC. Translating it yields CASSPLAGGYNEQFF. The chain has TRBV5-1 and TRBJ2-1, with 12 bases aligning to TRBD2. The CDR3 contains 15 residues. Germline trimming cut 4 bases from V and 4 bases from J; bases unmatched to any gene: 3. The germline V gene has CDR1 SGHRS and CDR2 YFSETQ.

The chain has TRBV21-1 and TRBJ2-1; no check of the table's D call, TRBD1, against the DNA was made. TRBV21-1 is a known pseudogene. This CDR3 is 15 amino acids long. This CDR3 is CASSKGGTAYNEQFF. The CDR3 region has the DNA TGTGCCAGCAGCAAAGGAGGGACAGCATACAATGAGCAGTTCTTC.

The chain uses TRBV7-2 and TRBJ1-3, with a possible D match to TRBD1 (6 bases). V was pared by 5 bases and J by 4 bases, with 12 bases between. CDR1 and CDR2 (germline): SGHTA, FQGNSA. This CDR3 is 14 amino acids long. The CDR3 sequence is CASSIGQQGNTIYF. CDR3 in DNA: TGTGCCAGCAGCATTGGACAGCAAGGAAACACCATATATTTT.

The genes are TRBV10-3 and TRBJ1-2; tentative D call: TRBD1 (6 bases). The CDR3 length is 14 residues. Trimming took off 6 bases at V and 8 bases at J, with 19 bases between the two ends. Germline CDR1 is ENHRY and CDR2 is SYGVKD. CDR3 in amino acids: CAISEAGGAYGYTF. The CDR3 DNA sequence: TGTGCCATCAGCGAAGCCGGGGGCGCGTACGGCTACACCTTC.

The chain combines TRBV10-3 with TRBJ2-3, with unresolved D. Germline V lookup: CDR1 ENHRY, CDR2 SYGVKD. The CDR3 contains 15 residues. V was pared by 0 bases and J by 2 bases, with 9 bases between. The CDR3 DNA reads TGTGCCATCAGTGAGTCAGGCAGATACACAGATACGCAGTATTTT. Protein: CAISESGRYTDTQYF.

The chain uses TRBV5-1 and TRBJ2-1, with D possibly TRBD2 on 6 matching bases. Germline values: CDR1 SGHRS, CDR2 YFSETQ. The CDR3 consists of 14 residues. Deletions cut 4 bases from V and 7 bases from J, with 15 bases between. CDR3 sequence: CASSPTMRGNEQFF. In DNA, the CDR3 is TGCGCCAGCAGCCCGACAATGCGGGGAAATGAGCAGTTCTTC.

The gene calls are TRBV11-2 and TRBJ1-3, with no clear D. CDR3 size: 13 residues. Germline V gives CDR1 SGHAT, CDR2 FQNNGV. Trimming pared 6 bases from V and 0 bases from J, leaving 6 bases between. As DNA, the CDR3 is TGTGCCAGCAGAGCGAGCTCTGGAAACACCATATATTTT. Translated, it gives CASRASSGNTIYF.

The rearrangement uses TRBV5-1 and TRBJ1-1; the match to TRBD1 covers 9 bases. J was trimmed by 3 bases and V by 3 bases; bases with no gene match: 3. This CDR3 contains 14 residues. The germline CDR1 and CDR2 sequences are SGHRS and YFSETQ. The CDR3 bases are TGCGCCAGCAGCTACACAGGGGGCTACACTGAAGCTTTCTTT. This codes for CASSYTGGYTEAFF.

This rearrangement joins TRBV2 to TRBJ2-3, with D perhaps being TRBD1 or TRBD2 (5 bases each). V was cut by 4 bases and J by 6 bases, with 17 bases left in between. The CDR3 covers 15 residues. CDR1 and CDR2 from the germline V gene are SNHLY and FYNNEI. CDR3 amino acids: CASSGPGPGMDTQYF. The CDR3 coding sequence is TGTGCCAGCAGTGGCCCGGGACCGGGAATGGATACGCAGTATTTT.

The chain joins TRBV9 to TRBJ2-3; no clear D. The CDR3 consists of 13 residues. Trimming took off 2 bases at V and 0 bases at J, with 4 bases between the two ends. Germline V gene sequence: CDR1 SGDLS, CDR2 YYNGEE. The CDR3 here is CASSVASTDTQYF. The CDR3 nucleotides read TGTGCCAGCAGCGTGGCCAGCACAGATACGCAGTATTTT.

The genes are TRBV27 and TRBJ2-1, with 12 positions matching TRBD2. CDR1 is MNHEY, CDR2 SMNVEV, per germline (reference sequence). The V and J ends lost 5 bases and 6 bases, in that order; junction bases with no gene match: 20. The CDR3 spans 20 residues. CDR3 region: CASSPRQTPGWTSGINEQFF. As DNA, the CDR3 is TGTGCCAGCAGTCCCAGACAGACACCCGGTTGGACTAGCGGGATCAATGAGCAGTTCTTC.

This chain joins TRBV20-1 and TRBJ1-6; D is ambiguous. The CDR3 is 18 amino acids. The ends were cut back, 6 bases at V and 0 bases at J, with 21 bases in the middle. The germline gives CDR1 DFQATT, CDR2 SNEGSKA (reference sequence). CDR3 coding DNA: TGCAGTGCCAGTCGCGATCCAAGGGCGAGCTCCTATAATTCACCCCTCCACTTT. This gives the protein CSASRDPRASSYNSPLHF.

The CDR3 nucleotides read TGCGCCAGCAGCACCTGGCAGGGCCCTGGAAACACCATATATTTT. Translating it yields CASSTWQGPGNTIYF. This chain uses TRBV4-1 with TRBJ1-3; TRBD1 might be the D (5 bases). The CDR3 is 15 residues long. The V gene's germline CDR1 is MGHRA and CDR2 YSYEKL. The V end lost 5 bases, the J end lost 2 bases, and 13 bases lay between the germline ends.

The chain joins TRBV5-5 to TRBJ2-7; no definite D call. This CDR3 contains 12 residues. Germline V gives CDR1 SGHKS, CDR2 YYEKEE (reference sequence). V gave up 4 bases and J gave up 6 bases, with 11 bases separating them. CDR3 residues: CASSLTTAEQYF. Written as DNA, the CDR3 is TGTGCCAGCAGCCTAACGACTGCCGAGCAGTACTTC.

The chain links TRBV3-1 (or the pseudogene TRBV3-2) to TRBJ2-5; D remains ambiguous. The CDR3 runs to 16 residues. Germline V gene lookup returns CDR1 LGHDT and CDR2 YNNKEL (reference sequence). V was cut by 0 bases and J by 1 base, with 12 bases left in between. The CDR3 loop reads CASSQELAMVQETQYF. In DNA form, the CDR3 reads TGTGCCAGCAGCCAAGAGTTGGCAATGGTCCAAGAGACCCAGTACTTC.

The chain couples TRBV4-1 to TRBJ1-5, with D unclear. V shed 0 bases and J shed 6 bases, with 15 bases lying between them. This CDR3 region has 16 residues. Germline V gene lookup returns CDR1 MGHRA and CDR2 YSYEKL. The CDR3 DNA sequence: TGCGCCAGCAGCCAAGATCGGGCAGCCCCCCCTCAGCCCCAGCATTTT. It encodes CASSQDRAAPPQPQHF.

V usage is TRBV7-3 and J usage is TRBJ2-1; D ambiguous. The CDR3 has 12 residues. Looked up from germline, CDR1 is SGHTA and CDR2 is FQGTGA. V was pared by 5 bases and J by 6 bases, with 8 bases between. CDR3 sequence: CASSPQGNEQFF. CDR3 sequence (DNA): TGTGCCAGCAGCCCCCAAGGCAATGAGCAGTTCTTC.

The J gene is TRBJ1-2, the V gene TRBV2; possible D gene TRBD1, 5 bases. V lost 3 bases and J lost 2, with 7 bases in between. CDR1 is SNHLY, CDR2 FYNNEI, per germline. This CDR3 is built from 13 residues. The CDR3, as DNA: TGTGCCAGCAGTGAGGGGCAGAACTATGGCTACACCTTC. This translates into CASSEGQNYGYTF.

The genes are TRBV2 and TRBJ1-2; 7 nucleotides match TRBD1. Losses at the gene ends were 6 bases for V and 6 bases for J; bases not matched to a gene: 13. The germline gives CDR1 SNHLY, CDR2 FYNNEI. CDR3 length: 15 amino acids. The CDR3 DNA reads TGTGCCAGCAGCGGGGAGAACAGGGGATCGCATGGCTACACCTTC. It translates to CASSGENRGSHGYTF.